The 27 T cell receptor beta chains presented below share a single source sample, sequenced in a study of multiple sclerosis patients with progressive multifocal leukoencephalopathy. Some clones are missing from TCRdb's copy, which holds only in-frame ones; the method was immunoSEQ multiplex PCR. The sample has 25,000 to 35,000 clones, about 90% seen once. Time point reported: time of PML onset. Sample: PBMCs, taken from a patient treated with natalizumab. The receptors were gathered from a human donor with progressive multifocal leukoencephalopathy.

The sample holds one count of this clone. The chain links TRBV29-1 to TRBJ2-1; 10 bases are a match to TRBD2. Germline assignment: CDR1 SQVTM and CDR2 ANQGSEA. The CDR3 is 13 residues long. The junction had 10 bases not matched to a gene; V was cut back by 8 bases and J by 9 bases. The CDR3 protein is CSLRLAGAIEQFF. Here the CDR3 DNA reads TGCAGCCTTAGGCTAGCGGGAGCTATTGAGCAGTTCTTC.

The rearrangement joins TRBV19 to TRBJ1-5; TRBD1 agrees at 7 bases. Trimming removed 10 bases from V and 4 bases from J; junction bases left unmatched: 7. The CDR3 consists of 13 residues. Per germline, CDR1 LNHDA and CDR2 SQIVND (reference sequence). The chain's CDR3 is CATGDRENQPQHF. CDR3 DNA: TGTGCCACGGGAGACAGGGAAAATCAGCCCCAGCATTTT.

Of note for this clone: A junction end diverges from the germline sequence, so it may reflect a read error. The rearrangement joins TRBV28 to TRBJ1-2; D uncertain. Germline values: CDR1 MDHEN, CDR2 SYDVKM. This CDR3 region has 12 residues. The CDR3 nucleotides read TGTGCCAGCAGGGTCCGCAGCTATTGCTACACCTTC. Its translation: CASRVRSYCYTF.

This chain connects TRBV6-5 to TRBJ1-2; D remains unclear. The germline V and J ends were trimmed by 4 bases and 3 bases, with 15 bases remaining between them. The germline CDR1 and CDR2 sequences are MNHEY and SVGAGI. The CDR3 extends over 15 amino acids. The chain's CDR3 is CASSSRRTRDYGYTF. CDR3 DNA sequence: TGTGCCAGCAGTTCCCGTAGGACCCGTGACTATGGCTACACCTTC.

Only one count was recorded for this clone. This chain connects TRBV4-2 to TRBJ1-2; maybe TRBD1 (6 bases). The length of the CDR3 is 17 residues. V lost 0 bases and J lost 7, with 21 bases in between. From germline, CDR1 is LGHNA and CDR2 YNFKEQ. CDR3 loop: CASSQEGSGTGPFGYTF. As DNA, the CDR3 is TGTGCCAGCAGCCAAGAGGGGTCGGGAACAGGGCCTTTTGGCTACACCTTC.

This chain links TRBV9 with TRBJ2-1, with 7 bases aligning to TRBD2. The CDR3 consists of 15 residues. V dropped 3 bases and J dropped 1; count of bases not matched to a gene: 4. CDR1 SGDLS and CDR2 YYNGEE come from the germline V gene. CDR3 sequence (DNA): TGTGCCAGCAGCGAAGCGGGAAGGTCCTACAATGAGCAGTTCTTC. Its translation is CASSEAGRSYNEQFF.

The chain joins TRBV2 to TRBJ1-1; D gene unclear. Trimming pared 5 bases from V and 6 bases from J, leaving 16 bases between. Germline-derived CDR1 and CDR2 are SNHLY and FYNNEI. The CDR3 totals 14 residues. The CDR3 sequence is CASSKEDATAEAFF. CDR3 DNA: TGTGCCAGCAGTAAGGAAGACGCTACAGCTGAAGCTTTCTTT.

The V and J genes are TRBV19 and TRBJ2-4; TRBD1 matches at 7 bases. This CDR3 is 16 amino acids long. Germline lookup yields CDR1 LNHDA and CDR2 SQIVND (reference sequence). With 6 bases clipped from V and 0 bases from J, the junction kept 8 bases outside the gene matches. CDR3 region: CASRPTGRLAKNIQYF. The CDR3 DNA follows: TGTGCCAGTAGGCCGACAGGGAGACTAGCCAAAAACATTCAGTACTTC. Variable domain in full (rest from reference TRBV19 and TRBJ2-4): DGGITQSPKYLFRKEGQNVTLSCEQNLNHDAMYWYRQDPGQGLRLIYYSQIVNDFQKGDIAEGYSVSREKKESFPLTVTSAQKNPTAFYLCASRPTGRLAKNIQYFGAGTRLSVL.

V is TRBV19 and J is TRBJ2-2, with 8 bases aligning to TRBD2. Germline V gives CDR1 LNHDA, CDR2 SQIVND (reference sequence). The CDR3 length is 15 residues. J was trimmed by 5 bases and V by 6 bases; bases with no gene match: 8. The CDR3 spells CASSLLSGGTGELFF. CDR3 DNA: TGTGCCAGTAGCCTCCTTTCGGGAGGGACCGGGGAGCTGTTTTTT. Full variable domain (remainder filled in from reference TRBV19 and TRBJ2-2): DGGITQSPKYLFRKEGQNVTLSCEQNLNHDAMYWYRQDPGQGLRLIYYSQIVNDFQKGDIAEGYSVSREKKESFPLTVTSAQKNPTAFYLCASSLLSGGTGELFFGEGSRLTVL.

The gene calls are TRBV5-1 and TRBJ2-4; 8 bases fit TRBD1. The germline V gene encodes CDR1 SGHRS and CDR2 YFSETQ. Trimming took 5 bases from V and 5 from J; bases not matched to a gene: 9. This CDR3 is 15 amino acids long. CDR3 sequence reads: CASRPPGGEENIQYF. In DNA, the CDR3 is TGCGCCAGCAGGCCCCCAGGGGGCGAGGAAAACATTCAGTACTTC.

The rearrangement links TRBV6-6 to TRBJ1-5, with D perhaps matching TRBD1 (6 bases). This CDR3 is 15 amino acids long. Trimming pared 6 bases from V and 7 bases from J, leaving 19 bases between. The germline CDR1 and CDR2 sequences are MNHNY and SVGAGI (reference sequence). CDR3 nucleotide sequence: TGTGCCAGCAGCGGGAGAGAAGGAGGGACACAGCCCCAGCATTTT. Encoded protein: CASSGREGGTQPQHF.

The gene calls are TRBV11-2 and TRBJ2-3; D might be TRBD1 or TRBD2, each matching 6 bases. Looked up from germline, CDR1 is SGHAT and CDR2 is FQNNGV. This CDR3 is 15 amino acids long. V was trimmed by 5 bases and J by 4 bases, leaving 16 bases between them. The CDR3 is CASSARPGEADTQYF. The CDR3 coding sequence is TGTGCCAGCAGCGCCCGCCCAGGGGAGGCAGATACGCAGTATTTT.

The V and J genes are TRBV7-9 and TRBJ2-5; D perhaps matches TRBD2 (5 bases). The V gene lost 6 bases and the J gene lost 7 bases, with 18 bases spanning the gap. This CDR3 contains 14 residues. Germline CDR1 reads SEHNR; CDR2 reads FQNEAQ (reference sequence). CDR3 loop: CASSVEGGWGTQYF. For the CDR3, the DNA is TGTGCCAGCAGTGTCGAGGGTGGGTGGGGGACCCAGTACTTC.

The V gene is TRBV19, the J gene TRBJ1-2; TRBD1 matches at 7 bases. After removal of 5 bases from V and 6 bases from J, the junction contained 12 bases not matched to a gene. The V gene's germline CDR1 is LNHDA and CDR2 SQIVND (reference sequence). The CDR3 extends over 15 amino acids. Here the CDR3 DNA reads TGTGCCAGTAGTGGCTCGCCGACAGGGAATCATGGCTACACCTTC. Residues: CASSGSPTGNHGYTF. The whole variable domain, filled in from reference TRBV19 and TRBJ1-2, reads DGGITQSPKYLFRKEGQNVTLSCEQNLNHDAMYWYRQDPGQGLRLIYYSQIVNDFQKGDIAEGYSVSREKKESFPLTVTSAQKNPTAFYLCASSGSPTGNHGYTFGSGTRLTVV.

The genes are TRBV18 and TRBJ2-3; no definite D call. Trimming took 5 bases from V and 0 from J, leaving 15 bases between them. This CDR3 has 16 residues. Looked up from germline, CDR1 is KGHSH and CDR2 is LQKENI. The CDR3 here is CASSKGRSTSTDTQYF. As DNA, the CDR3 is TGTGCCAGCTCAAAAGGCCGGAGTACTAGCACAGATACGCAGTATTTT.

This chain joins TRBV28 and TRBJ1-4; no clear D gene. V gave up 5 bases and J gave up 4 bases, with 17 bases separating them. Germline V lookup: CDR1 MDHEN, CDR2 SYDVKM. The CDR3 runs 16 residues. DNA of the CDR3: TGTGCCAGCAGTGTGGCCAATCGTCGGGGTAATGAAAAACTGTTTTTT. Translated: CASSVANRRGNEKLFF.

This chain links TRBV6-1 with TRBJ2-4; D perhaps matches TRBD2 (6 bases). V was trimmed by 8 bases and J by 9 bases, leaving 23 bases between them. The CDR3 is 15 residues long. The germline gives CDR1 MNHNS, CDR2 SASEGT. The CDR3 DNA sequence: TGTGCCAGCCGACTAAGCGGGCCGGTCGACGGCATTCAGTACTTC. Translated, it gives CASRLSGPVDGIQYF.

The rearrangement links TRBV14 to TRBJ2-3; D is ambiguous. The CDR3 is made up of 14 amino acids. V was trimmed by 0 bases and J by 5 bases, leaving 9 bases between them. CDR1 SGHDN and CDR2 FVKESK come from the germline V gene. The CDR3 coding sequence is TGTGCCAGCAGCCAAGAGTCTGGGTTAGATACGCAGTATTTT. Translation: CASSQESGLDTQYF.

The chain carries TRBV11-2 and TRBJ2-1; 13 bases match TRBD2. The CDR3 length is 18 residues. The germline CDR1 and CDR2 sequences are SGHAT and FQNNGV. The trim removed 5 bases at V and 3 bases at J, leaving 10 bases unmatched. The CDR3 is CASSPKGRLAGGYNEQFF. The CDR3 region has the DNA TGTGCCAGCAGCCCCAAAGGGCGACTAGCGGGGGGCTACAATGAGCAGTTCTTC.

V gene TRBV4-1 combines with J gene TRBJ2-5; 7 nucleotides line up with TRBD1. The germline V gene has CDR1 MGHRA and CDR2 YSYEKL. This CDR3 is built from 16 residues. With V trimmed by 7 bases and J by 5 bases, 16 bases remained unmatched. CDR3 nucleotides: TGCGCCAGCAAACCGCTTTTTGGACAGGCAGGCGAGACCCAGTACTTC. This translates into CASKPLFGQAGETQYF.

This clone was detected only a few times. The J gene is TRBJ1-5, the V gene TRBV7-9, with D maybe TRBD1 (6 bases). This CDR3 is 13 amino acids long. Germline V gene data show CDR1 as SEHNR and CDR2 as FQNEAQ (reference sequence). Trimming left V 2 bases short and J 5 bases short, with 7 bases between. Here the CDR3 reads CASSLYRDQPQHF. CDR3 nucleotides: TGTGCCAGCAGCTTATACAGGGATCAGCCCCAGCATTTT.

The rearrangement joins TRBV7-3 to TRBJ2-1; 8 bases agree with TRBD1. The germline CDR1 and CDR2 sequences are SGHTA and FQGTGA. V trimming: 1 base; J trimming: 5 bases; junction bases outside the gene matches: 13. This CDR3 has 18 residues. CDR3 coding DNA: TGTGCCAGCAGCTTAAACCGGCAGGACAGGGAGCCCCACAATGAGCAGTTCTTC. It specifies CASSLNRQDREPHNEQFF.

This chain joins TRBV6-5 and TRBJ2-4; D is unclear. CDR1 and CDR2 from the germline V gene are MNHEY and SVGAGI. CDR3 length: 13 residues. Deletions cut 8 bases from V and 2 bases from J, with 10 bases between. The CDR3 sequence is CASPSRSKNIQYF. In DNA, the CDR3 is TGTGCCAGCCCATCCCGCTCCAAAAACATTCAGTACTTC.

J is TRBJ2-5 and V is TRBV6-5; maybe TRBD2 (5 bases). Matching the DNA end better, TRBJ2-7 makes the J call doubtful. CDR1 and CDR2 from the germline V gene are MNHEY and SVGAGI. The CDR3 runs 15 residues. This CDR3 reads CASSYGLMGSYEQYF. The CDR3 bases are TGTGCCAGCAGTTACGGACTTATGGGGTCCTACGAGCAGTACTTC.

The chain combines TRBV25-1 with TRBJ1-4; no definite D call. The CDR3 contains 12 residues. The V end was cut by 6 bases, the J end by 7 bases, with 9 bases between. The germline V gene has CDR1 MGHDK and CDR2 SYGVNS. The CDR3 reads CASSGRSEKLFF. The DNA of the CDR3 is TGTGCCAGCAGCGGGAGGAGTGAAAAACTGTTTTTT.

The rearrangement joins TRBV5-4 to TRBJ2-1; D not certain. Germline values: CDR1 SGHNT, CDR2 YYREEE (reference sequence). This CDR3 comprises 13 residues. Trimming removed 0 bases from V and 6 bases from J, with 7 bases in between. The CDR3 reads CASSLEQRNEQFF. DNA for the CDR3: TGTGCCAGCAGCTTGGAACAGCGCAATGAGCAGTTCTTC.

CDR3 in DNA: TGTGCCAGCAGCTTAATAGCGGGAGGGAGTTCCAATGAGCAGTTCTTC. As protein: CASSLIAGGSSNEQFF. V usage is TRBV7-6 and J usage is TRBJ2-1; 11 bases match TRBD2. Germline CDR1 and CDR2: SGHVS and FNYEAQ. The CDR3 is 16 amino acids. V shed 2 bases, J shed 6 bases, and the junction held 6 bases outside the gene matches. Using reference TRBV7-6 and TRBJ2-1 for the parts outside the CDR3, the full variable domain is GAGVSQSPRYKVTKRGQDVALRCDPISGHVSLYWYRQALGQGPEFLTYFNYEAQQDKSGLPNDRFSAERPEGSISTLTIQRTEQRDSAMYRCASSLIAGGSSNEQFFGPGTRLTVL.